This is a list of T cell receptor beta chains from one sample in a study of cytomegalovirus exposure and HLA in healthy donors. Sequencing used immunoSEQ multiplex PCR; TCRdb keeps in-frame clones, though not all of them. The sample table sets out over 100,000 clones. Source material: PBMCs. The receptor source for this set is a woman aged 40-49 years in good health and CMV-seropositive. Both conserved end residues are part of each CDR3. D genes are given only for firm matches.

>TRBD2|TRBJ2-1|TRBV6-4
CASREGSGRDEQFF
TGTGCCAGCAGAGAAGGTAGCGGGAGGGATGAGCAGTTCTTC
>NA|TRBJ2-6|TRBV7-2
CASSKMRSGANVLTF
TGTGCCAGCAGCAAAATGAGGTCTGGGGCCAACGTCCTGACTTTC
>NA|TRBJ2-5|TRBV9
CASSGGVGETQYF
TGTGCCAGCAGCGGGGGAGTAGGGGAGACCCAGTACTTC
>TRBD2|TRBJ2-1|TRBV27
CASSSIWLGGTSGKGVQFF
TGTGCCAGCAGTTCCATCTGGCTGGGCGGGACTAGCGGGAAGGGGGTGCAGTTCTTC
>NA|TRBJ1-3|TRBV19
CASMTASSGNTIYF
TGTGCCAGTATGACAGCGAGCTCTGGAAACACCATATATTTT
>TRBD2|TRBJ2-1|TRBV7-9
CASSHGRGGINNEQFF
TGTGCCAGCAGCCACGGACGGGGGGGGATAAACAATGAGCAGTTCTTC
>TRBD2|TRBJ2-1|TRBV4-1
CASSQEGLAGINEQFF
TGCGCCAGCAGCCAAGAGGGGCTAGCGGGAATCAATGAGCAGTTCTTC
>TRBD1|TRBJ1-1|TRBV10-1
CASSESARGLTEAFF
TGCGCCAGCAGTGAGTCCGCCAGGGGGCTTACTGAAGCTTTCTTT
>TRBD1|TRBJ1-4|TRBV28
CASSLLQGEEKLFF
TGTGCCAGCAGTTTGTTGCAGGGGGAGGAAAAACTGTTTTTT
>TRBD1|TRBJ2-1|TRBV7-9
CASSLVAGTGYNEQFF
TGTGCCAGCAGCTTAGTTGCTGGGACAGGTTACAATGAGCAGTTCTTC
>NA|TRBJ1-1|TRBV11-1
CASSLARGQNTEAFF
TGTGCCAGCAGCTTAGCGCGAGGACAGAACACTGAAGCTTTCTTT
>NA|TRBJ1-1|TRBV6-1
CASSALTVGNTEAFF
TGTGCCAGCAGTGCCTTGACAGTGGGGAACACTGAAGCTTTCTTT
>NA|TRBJ2-5|TRBV7-2
CASSLRVQETQYF
TGTGCCAGCAGTCTGCGGGTCCAAGAGACCCAGTACTTC
>NA|TRBJ2-7|TRBV5-1
CASSLGGSGGVYEQYF
TGCGCCAGCAGCTTGGGTGGTAGTGGAGGTGTTTACGAGCAGTACTTC
>TRBD2|TRBJ2-3|TRBV7-2
CASSGGTSGSRDF
TGTGCCAGCAGCGGAGGTACTAGCGGGAGTCGGGATTTT
>TRBD1|TRBJ2-7|TRBV11-1
CASSRDRGYEQYF
TGTGCCAGCAGCCGGGACAGGGGCTACGAGCAGTACTTC
>NA|TRBJ1-5|TRBV28
CASSKGGDNQPQHF
TGTGCCAGCAGCAAGGGAGGGGACAATCAGCCCCAGCATTTT
>NA|TRBJ1-5|TRBV27
CASSLGARNQPQHF
TGTGCCAGCAGTTTGGGGGCTCGAAATCAGCCCCAGCATTTT
>TRBD2|TRBJ2-3|TRBV5-1
CASSPGGTSGLEGYF
TGCGCCAGCAGCCCGGGAGGGACTAGCGGGTTGGAAGGATATTTT
>NA|TRBJ1-1|TRBV5-1
CASKLREGTEAFF
TGCGCCAGCAAATTGCGGGAGGGAACTGAAGCTTTCTTT
>NA|TRBJ2-5|TRBV7-3
CASSTRGGETQYF
TGTGCCAGCAGCACCCGAGGGGGAGAGACCCAGTACTTC
>TRBD1|TRBJ2-7|TRBV30
CAWSPGTGAYEQYF
TGTGCCTGGAGTCCGGGGACAGGAGCTTACGAGCAGTACTTC
>NA|TRBJ1-4|TRBV6-5
CASSRLLLTNEKLFF
TGTGCCAGCAGTCGACTCCTTCTAACTAATGAAAAACTGTTTTTT
>TRBD1|TRBJ2-7|TRBV19
CASGTGGSYEQYF
TGTGCCAGTGGAACAGGGGGGTCCTACGAGCAGTACTTC
>NA|TRBJ2-3|TRBV9
CASSERVYTDTQYF
TGTGCCAGCAGCGAGCGGGTGTACACAGATACGCAGTATTTT
>TRBD1|TRBJ2-2|TRBV5-5
CASSLWDSIGELFF
TGTGCCAGCAGCTTGTGGGACAGTATCGGGGAGCTGTTTTTT
>NA|TRBJ1-2|TRBV15
CATSSGPRDYGYTF
TGTGCCACCAGCAGCGGACCGAGGGACTATGGCTACACCTTC
>NA|TRBJ2-1|TRBV5-1
CASSEGLNNEQFF
TGCGCCAGCAGCGAGGGACTCAACAATGAGCAGTTCTTC
>NA|TRBJ2-2|TRBV6-6
CASSPPRNTGELFF
TGTGCCAGCAGTCCCCCCCGGAACACCGGGGAGCTGTTTTTT
>NA|TRBJ2-7|TRBV6-5
CASSYSGTFYEQYF
TGTGCCAGCAGTTACTCAGGGACTTTCTACGAGCAGTACTTC
>TRBD2|TRBJ2-7|TRBV28
CASSFPRGRKMYEQYF
TGTGCCAGCAGTTTCCCCCGCGGGAGGAAAATGTACGAGCAGTACTTC
>TRBD1|TRBJ2-3|TRBV7-3
CASSPYRGRDTQYF
TGTGCCAGCAGCCCCTACAGGGGAAGAGATACGCAGTATTTT
>TRBD2|TRBJ2-1|TRBV5-1
CASSSGLAGGYNEQFF
TGCGCCAGCAGCTCCGGACTAGCGGGTGGTTACAATGAGCAGTTCTTC
>TRBD2|TRBJ2-1|TRBV5-5
CASATIARYAGVSNEQFF
TGTGCCAGCGCGACGATTGCCCGTTACGCGGGAGTATCCAATGAGCAGTTCTTC
>NA|TRBJ1-1|TRBV6-5
CASSYGGPGTEAFF
TGTGCCAGCAGTTATGGGGGCCCAGGCACTGAAGCTTTCTTT
>TRBD1|TRBJ2-1|TRBV7-3
CASSPSRTGLVGNEQFF
TGTGCCAGCAGCCCTTCCAGGACAGGGCTGGTTGGCAATGAGCAGTTCTTC
>NA|TRBJ1-1|TRBV9
CASSVGGMNTEAFF
TGTGCCAGCAGCGTAGGGGGCATGAACACTGAAGCTTTCTTT
>TRBD2|TRBJ2-3|TRBV11-2
CASSPGTSADTQYF
TGTGCCAGCAGCCCAGGGACTAGCGCAGATACGCAGTATTTT
>TRBD1|TRBJ2-1|TRBV19
CASSTRQGAGEQFF
TGTGCCAGTAGTACAAGACAGGGGGCGGGTGAGCAGTTCTTC
>NA|TRBJ2-1|TRBV12-1
CASSPGLGTYNEQFF
TGTGCCAGCAGCCCAGGACTAGGCACCTACAATGAGCAGTTCTTC
>NA|TRBJ2-2|TRBV21-1
CASSTAPDKGGRVNTGELFF
TGTGCCAGCAGCACCGCCCCCGATAAAGGGGGACGGGTGAACACCGGGGAGCTGTTTTTT
>NA|TRBJ2-1|TRBV5-6
CASSLGSYNEQFF
TGTGCCAGCAGCTTGGGGAGTTACAATGAGCAGTTCTTC
>NA|TRBJ1-1|TRBV7-8
CASSLAWPVEAFF
TGTGCCAGCAGCTTAGCGTGGCCAGTCGAAGCTTTCTTT
>TRBD1|TRBJ1-4|TRBV5-5
CASSFGQGGEKLFF
TGTGCCAGCAGCTTCGGACAGGGTGGTGAAAAACTGTTTTTT
>TRBD1|TRBJ2-1|TRBV19
CASRYRGLGEQFF
TGTGCCAGTAGGTATAGGGGGCTTGGTGAGCAGTTCTTC
>TRBD1|TRBJ2-1|TRBV11-3
CASSPGQGYNEQFF
TGTGCCAGCTCCCCCGGACAGGGATACAATGAGCAGTTCTTC
>NA|TRBJ1-2|TRBV30
CAWSNNPGRREGYTF
TGTGCCTGGAGTAACAATCCGGGACGGAGGGAAGGCTACACCTTC
>NA|TRBJ2-2|TRBV11-2
CASSPQAGELFF
TGTGCCAGCAGCCCCCAGGCCGGGGAGCTGTTTTTT
>TRBD1|TRBJ1-5|TRBV2
CASSLGQGGSYSNQPQHF
TGTGCCAGCAGTCTCGGACAGGGGGGCAGCTATAGCAATCAGCCCCAGCATTTT
>TRBD1|TRBJ2-5|TRBV27
CASSRTRTGGIQETQYF
TGTGCCAGCAGCCGGACGCGGACAGGGGGGATTCAAGAGACCCAGTACTTC
>TRBD2|TRBJ2-3|TRBV5-1
CASSSGGLAGSSDTQYF
TGCGCCAGCAGCTCCGGGGGACTAGCGGGATCGTCAGATACGCAGTATTTT
>NA|TRBJ2-1|TRBV7-7
CASSPDRLGEQFF
TGTGCCAGCAGCCCCGACAGGCTAGGGGAGCAGTTCTTC
>TRBD1|TRBJ1-3|TRBV6-5
CASSYFQGASGNTIYF
TGTGCCAGCAGCTACTTCCAGGGGGCATCTGGAAACACCATATATTTT
>NA|TRBJ2-1|TRBV11-2
CASSRGLNNEQFF
TGTGCCAGCAGCCGCGGACTGAACAATGAGCAGTTCTTC
>TRBD2|TRBJ2-7|TRBV6-5
CASKDPGLGEQYF
TGTGCCAGCAAAGACCCGGGACTAGGCGAGCAGTACTTC
>NA|TRBJ2-3|TRBV7-2
CASSSNRAGDTQYF
TGTGCCAGCAGCTCAAATAGGGCGGGTGATACGCAGTATTTT
>NA|TRBJ2-1|TRBV29-1
CSVAYSNYNEQFF
TGCAGCGTCGCATACTCGAACTACAATGAGCAGTTCTTC
>TRBD1|TRBJ1-1|TRBV28
CASSSDRVRTEAFF
TGTGCCAGCAGTTCAGACAGGGTTCGCACTGAAGCTTTCTTT
>TRBD1|TRBJ2-1|TRBV5-4
CASSFRTGGDEQFF
TGTGCCAGCAGCTTTCGGACAGGAGGCGATGAGCAGTTCTTC